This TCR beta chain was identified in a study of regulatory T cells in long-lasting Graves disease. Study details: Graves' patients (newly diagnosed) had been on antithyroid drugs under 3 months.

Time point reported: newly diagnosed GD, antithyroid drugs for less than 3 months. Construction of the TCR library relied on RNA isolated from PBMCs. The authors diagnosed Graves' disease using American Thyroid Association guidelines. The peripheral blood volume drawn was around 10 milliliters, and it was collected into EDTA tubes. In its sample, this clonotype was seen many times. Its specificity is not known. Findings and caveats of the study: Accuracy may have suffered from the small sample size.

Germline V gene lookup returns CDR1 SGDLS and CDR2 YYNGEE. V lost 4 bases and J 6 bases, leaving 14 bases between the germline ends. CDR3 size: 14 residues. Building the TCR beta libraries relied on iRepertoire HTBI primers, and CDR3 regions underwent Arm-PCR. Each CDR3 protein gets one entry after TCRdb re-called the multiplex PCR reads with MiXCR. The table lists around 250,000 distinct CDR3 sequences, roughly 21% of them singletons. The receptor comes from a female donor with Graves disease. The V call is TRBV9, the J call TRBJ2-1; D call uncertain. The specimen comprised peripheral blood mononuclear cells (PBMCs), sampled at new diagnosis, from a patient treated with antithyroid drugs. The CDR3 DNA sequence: TGTGCCAGCAGCCTACGTTATGGTAGCAATGAGCAGTTCTTC. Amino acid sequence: CASSLRYGSNEQFF.